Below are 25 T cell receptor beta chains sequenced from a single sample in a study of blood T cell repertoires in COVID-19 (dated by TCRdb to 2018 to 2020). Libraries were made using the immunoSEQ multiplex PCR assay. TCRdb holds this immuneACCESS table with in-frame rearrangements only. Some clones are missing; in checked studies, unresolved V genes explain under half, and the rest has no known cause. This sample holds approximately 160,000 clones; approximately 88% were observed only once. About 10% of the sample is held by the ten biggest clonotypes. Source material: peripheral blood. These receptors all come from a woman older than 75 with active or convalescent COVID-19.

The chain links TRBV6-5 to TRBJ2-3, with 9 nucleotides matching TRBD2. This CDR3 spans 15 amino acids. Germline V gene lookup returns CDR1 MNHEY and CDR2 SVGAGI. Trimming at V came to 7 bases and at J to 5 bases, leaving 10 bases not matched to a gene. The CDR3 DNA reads TGTGCCAGCACTATGACGGGACTAGCAGGAGATACGCAGTATTTT. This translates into CASTMTGLAGDTQYF.

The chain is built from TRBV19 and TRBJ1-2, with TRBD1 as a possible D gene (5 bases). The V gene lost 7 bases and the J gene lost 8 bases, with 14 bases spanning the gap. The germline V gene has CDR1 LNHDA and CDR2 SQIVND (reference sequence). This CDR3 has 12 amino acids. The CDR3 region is CASTGRMGGYTF. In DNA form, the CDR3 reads TGTGCCAGTACAGGGCGGATGGGGGGCTACACCTTC. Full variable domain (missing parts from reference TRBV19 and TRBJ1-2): DGGITQSPKYLFRKEGQNVTLSCEQNLNHDAMYWYRQDPGQGLRLIYYSQIVNDFQKGDIAEGYSVSREKKESFPLTVTSAQKNPTAFYLCASTGRMGGYTFGSGTRLTVV.

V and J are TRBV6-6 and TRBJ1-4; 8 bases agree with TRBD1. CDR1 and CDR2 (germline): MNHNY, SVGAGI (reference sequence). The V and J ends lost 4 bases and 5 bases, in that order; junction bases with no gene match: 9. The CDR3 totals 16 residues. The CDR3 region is CASSLLGQGGNEKLFF. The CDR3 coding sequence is TGTGCCAGCAGTTTACTTGGACAGGGAGGAAATGAAAAACTGTTTTTT.

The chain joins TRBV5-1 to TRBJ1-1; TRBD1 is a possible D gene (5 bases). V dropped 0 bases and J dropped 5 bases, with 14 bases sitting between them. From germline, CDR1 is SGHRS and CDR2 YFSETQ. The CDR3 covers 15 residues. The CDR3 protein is CASSLAEGRVTEAFF. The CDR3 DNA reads TGCGCCAGCAGCTTGGCCGAGGGGAGGGTAACTGAAGCTTTCTTT.

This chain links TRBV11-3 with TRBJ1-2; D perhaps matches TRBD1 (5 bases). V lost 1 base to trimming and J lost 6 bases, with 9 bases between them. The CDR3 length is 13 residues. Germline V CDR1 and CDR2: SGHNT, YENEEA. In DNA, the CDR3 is TGTGCCAGCAGCTTAGGGGGCCGGGATGGCTACACCTTC. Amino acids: CASSLGGRDGYTF.

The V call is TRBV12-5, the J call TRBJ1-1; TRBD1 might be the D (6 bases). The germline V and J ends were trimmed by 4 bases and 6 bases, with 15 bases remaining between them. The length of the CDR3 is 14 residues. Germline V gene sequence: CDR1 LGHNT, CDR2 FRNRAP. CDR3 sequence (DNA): TGTGCTAGTGGTTCGTCAGGGGTCGGCTCTGAAGCTTTCTTT. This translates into CASGSSGVGSEAFF.

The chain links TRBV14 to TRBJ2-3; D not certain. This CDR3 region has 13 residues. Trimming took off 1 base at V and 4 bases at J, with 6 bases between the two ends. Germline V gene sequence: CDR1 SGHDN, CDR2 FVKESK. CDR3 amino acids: CASSQGAADTQYF. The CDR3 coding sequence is TGTGCCAGCAGCCAAGGGGCCGCAGATACGCAGTATTTT.

The CDR3 region is CASSRTRGGTEAFF. In nucleotides, the CDR3 is TGCGCCAGCAGCAGAACCCGCGGGGGAACTGAAGCTTTCTTT. This chain connects TRBV5-1 to TRBJ1-1; D might be TRBD1 (5 bases). This CDR3 is 14 amino acids long. V lost 4 bases and J lost 5, with 15 bases in between. The germline V gene has CDR1 SGHRS and CDR2 YFSETQ.

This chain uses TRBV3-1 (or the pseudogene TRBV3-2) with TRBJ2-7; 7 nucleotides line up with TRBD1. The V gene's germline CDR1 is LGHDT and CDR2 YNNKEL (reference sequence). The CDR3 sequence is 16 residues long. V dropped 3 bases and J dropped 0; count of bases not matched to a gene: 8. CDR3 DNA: TGTGCCAGCAGCCACGGATCGACAGGGCCCTCCTACGAGCAGTACTTC. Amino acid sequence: CASSHGSTGPSYEQYF.

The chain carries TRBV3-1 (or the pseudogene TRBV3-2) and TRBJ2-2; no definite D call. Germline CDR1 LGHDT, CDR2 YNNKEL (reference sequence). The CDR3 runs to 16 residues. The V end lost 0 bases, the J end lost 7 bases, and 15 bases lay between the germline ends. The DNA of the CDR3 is TGTGCCAGCAGCCAAGATGGGTGGTACCGGAGCGGGGAGCTGTTTTTT. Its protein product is CASSQDGWYRSGELFF.

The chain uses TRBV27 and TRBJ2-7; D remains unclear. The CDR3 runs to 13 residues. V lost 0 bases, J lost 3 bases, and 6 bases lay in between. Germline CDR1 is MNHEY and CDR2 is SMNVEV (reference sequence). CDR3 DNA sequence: TGTGCCAGCAGTTTATCACACCTCTACGAGCAGTACTTC. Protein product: CASSLSHLYEQYF.

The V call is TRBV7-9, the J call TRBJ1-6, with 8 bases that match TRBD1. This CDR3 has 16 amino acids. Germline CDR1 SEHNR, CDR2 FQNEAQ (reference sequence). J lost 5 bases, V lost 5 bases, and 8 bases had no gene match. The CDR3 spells CASSLRTGQDNSPLHF. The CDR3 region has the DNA TGTGCCAGCAGCCTTAGGACAGGGCAGGATAATTCACCCCTCCACTTT.

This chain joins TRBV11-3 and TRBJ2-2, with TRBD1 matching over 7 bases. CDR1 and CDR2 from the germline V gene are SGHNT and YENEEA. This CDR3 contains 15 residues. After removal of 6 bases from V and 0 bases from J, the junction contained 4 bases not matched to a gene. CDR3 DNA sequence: TGTGCCAGCAGTCCCGGGACAGCGAACACCGGGGAGCTGTTTTTT. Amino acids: CASSPGTANTGELFF.

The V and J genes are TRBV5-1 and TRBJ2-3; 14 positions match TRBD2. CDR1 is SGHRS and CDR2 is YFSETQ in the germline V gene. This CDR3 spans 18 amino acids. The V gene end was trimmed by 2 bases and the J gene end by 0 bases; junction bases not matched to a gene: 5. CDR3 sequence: CASSFGTSGGLSTDTQYF. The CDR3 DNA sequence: TGCGCCAGCAGCTTTGGGACTAGCGGGGGCCTTAGCACAGATACGCAGTATTTT.

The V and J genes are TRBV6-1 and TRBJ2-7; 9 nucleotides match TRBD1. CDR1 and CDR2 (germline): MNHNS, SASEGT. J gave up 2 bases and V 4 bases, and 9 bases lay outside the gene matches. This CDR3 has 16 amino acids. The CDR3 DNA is TGTGCCAGCAGTGGAACGGGACAGGGACAGACCTACGAGCAGTACTTC. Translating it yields CASSGTGQGQTYEQYF.

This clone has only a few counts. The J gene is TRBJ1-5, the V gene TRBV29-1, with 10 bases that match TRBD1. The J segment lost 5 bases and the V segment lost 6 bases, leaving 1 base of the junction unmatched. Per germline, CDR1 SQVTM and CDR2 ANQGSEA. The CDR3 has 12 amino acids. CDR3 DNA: TGCAGCGTAGGACAGGGGGATCAGCCCCAGCATTTT. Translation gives CSVGQGDQPQHF.

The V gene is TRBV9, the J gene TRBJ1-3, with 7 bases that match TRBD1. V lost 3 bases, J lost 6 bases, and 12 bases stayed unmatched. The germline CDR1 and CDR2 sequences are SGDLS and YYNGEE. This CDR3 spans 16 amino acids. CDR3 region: CASSGGGPNPANTIYF. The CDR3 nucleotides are TGTGCCAGCAGCGGAGGGGGCCCCAATCCGGCAAACACCATATATTTT.

CDR3 bases: TGTGCCAGCAGCTTAGGAGTGAACACCGGGGAGCTGTTTTTT. Its protein is CASSLGVNTGELFF. The rearrangement uses TRBV7-9 and TRBJ2-2; D unclear. Germline CDR1 reads SEHNR; CDR2 reads FQNEAQ (reference sequence). The CDR3 contains 14 residues. The V and J ends lost 1 base and 1 base respectively, with 4 bases between them.

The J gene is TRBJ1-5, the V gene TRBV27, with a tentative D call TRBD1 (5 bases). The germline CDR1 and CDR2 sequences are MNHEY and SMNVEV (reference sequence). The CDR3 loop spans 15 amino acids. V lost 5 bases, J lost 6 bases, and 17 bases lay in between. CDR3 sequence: CASSGSDNRFQPQHF. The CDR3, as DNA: TGTGCCAGCAGTGGGTCGGACAATCGATTTCAGCCCCAGCATTTT.

The CDR3 loop is CASSQGEGQGLRAFF. DNA for the CDR3: TGCGCCAGCAGCCAAGGGGAGGGACAGGGTTTAAGGGCTTTCTTT. V is TRBV4-1 and J is TRBJ1-1; 9 bases are a match to TRBD1. This CDR3 region has 15 residues. With 1 base clipped from V and 11 bases from J, the junction kept 11 bases outside the gene matches. Germline CDR1 reads MGHRA; CDR2 reads YSYEKL.

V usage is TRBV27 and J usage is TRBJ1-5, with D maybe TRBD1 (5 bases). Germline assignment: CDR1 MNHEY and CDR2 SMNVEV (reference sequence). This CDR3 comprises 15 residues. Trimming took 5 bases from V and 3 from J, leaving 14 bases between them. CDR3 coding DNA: TGTGCCAGCAGTCCGCGAGGACAATTCAATCAGCCCCAGCATTTT. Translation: CASSPRGQFNQPQHF.

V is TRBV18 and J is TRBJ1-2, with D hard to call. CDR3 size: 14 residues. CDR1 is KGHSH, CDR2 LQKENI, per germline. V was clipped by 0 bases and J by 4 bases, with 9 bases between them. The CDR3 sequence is CASSPPEQSYGYTF. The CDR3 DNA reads TGTGCCAGCTCACCACCGGAACAGAGCTATGGCTACACCTTC.

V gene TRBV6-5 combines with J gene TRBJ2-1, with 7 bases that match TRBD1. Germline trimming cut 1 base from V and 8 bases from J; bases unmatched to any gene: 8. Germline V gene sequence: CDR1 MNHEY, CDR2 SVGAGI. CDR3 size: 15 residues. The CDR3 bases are TGTGCCAGCAGTTACTTTCCGACAGGGCGCGATGAGCAGTTCTTC. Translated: CASSYFPTGRDEQFF.

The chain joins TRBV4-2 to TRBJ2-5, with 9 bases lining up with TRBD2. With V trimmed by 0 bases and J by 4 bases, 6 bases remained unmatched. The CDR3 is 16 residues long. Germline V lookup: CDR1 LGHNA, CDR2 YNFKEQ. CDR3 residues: CASSQERTAGGETQYF. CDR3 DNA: TGTGCCAGCAGCCAAGAAAGGACAGCGGGGGGAGAGACCCAGTACTTC.

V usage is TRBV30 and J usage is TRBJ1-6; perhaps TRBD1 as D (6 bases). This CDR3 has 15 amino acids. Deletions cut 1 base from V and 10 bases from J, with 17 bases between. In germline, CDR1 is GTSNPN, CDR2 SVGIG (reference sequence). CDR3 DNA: TGTGCCTGGAGTGCCCCTCGGGGGGCCGGATCACCCCTCCACTTT. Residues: CAWSAPRGAGSPLHF.